This TCR beta chain was captured in a study of beta chain features in type 1 diabetes. Study-level background: Examination of sorted cells across all samples involved more than 85,000,000 cells. General study results and limits: Fewer insertions but more deletions were seen at VDJ junctions in type 1 diabetes patients. Shorter TCRB CDR3s, moderately but significantly so, marked every one of the four CD4+ subsets in Type 1 diabetes patients.

Reverse transcribing all isolated RNA meant expressed TCRB transcripts were sequenced. Data came from immunoSEQ multiplex PCR; TCRdb stores just in-frame clones and leaves some out. The sample yields around 250,000 clones, around 24% seen once. Worth noting for this clone: The antigen remains undetermined.

Trimming stripped 1 base from V and 4 bases from J, with 6 bases between. CDR1 is MGHRA, CDR2 YSYEKL, per germline. There are 13 residues in the CDR3. The receptor was isolated from a woman aged 30 to 39 with type 1 diabetes. The sequenced material came from naive CD4+ T cells from blood. The chain employs TRBV4-1 and TRBJ2-3; D remains ambiguous. CDR3 protein: CASSQAGADTQYF. CDR3 coding DNA: TGCGCCAGCAGCCAAGCCGGAGCAGATACGCAGTATTTT.